This T cell receptor (beta chain) comes out of a study of blood T cell repertoires in COVID-19. Cohort 3 donors counted as recovered after two negative PCRs, clearance, or resolved symptoms. This table comes from immunoSEQ multiplex PCR, and its TCRdb copy is limited to in-frame clones, with some not included. The sample lists some 490,000 clones, about 85% occurring once. The receptor's source is a woman in her sixties who had recovered from COVID-19. The sample consisted of PBMCs or T cells enriched from blood (not recorded which).

CDR3 region: CASSGLGVGNTIYF. The CDR3 DNA sequence: TGTGCCAGTTCGGGGTTGGGAGTCGGAAACACCATATATTTT. This chain connects TRBV19 to TRBJ1-3; D unresolved. Looked up from germline, CDR1 is LNHDA and CDR2 is SQIVND (reference sequence). The CDR3 consists of 14 residues. V was shortened by 8 bases and J by 4 bases, with 15 bases between the two germline ends.